This T cell receptor beta chain derives from a study of T cells after yellow fever vaccination. Study at large: Fractions with few cells were prepared using SMART-Seq v4 Ultra Low Input.

General study points: Post-booster repertoires contained most primary-vaccination clones again (roughly 96% CD4, around 89% CD8). Clonotypes found in both CD4 and CD8 compartments made up a small share.

UMIs and a universal primer site were added when TCR cDNA was made by 5'RACE template switching. TCRdb re-derived calls from the 5' RACE reads in MiXCR, one entry per CDR3 protein. This table holds some 300,000 distinct CDR3 sequences, around 3.6% found once. This clonotype was observed many times. Its antigen is unidentified. V was clipped by 4 bases and J by 0 bases; unmatched bases: 6. The CDR3 is 15 amino acids. Germline V gene lookup returns CDR1 LGHNA and CDR2 YSLEER. The receptor's source is a man between 18 and 29 years old who received the YFV17D yellow fever vaccine. The rearrangement uses TRBV4-3 and TRBJ2-7; TRBD2 agrees at 7 bases. Sequencing used PBMCs, obtained on the day of the yellow fever booster vaccination. CDR3 coding DNA: TGCGCCAGCAGCCCCGGGACTACGAGCTCCTACGAGCAGTACTTC. Protein sequence: CASSPGTTSSYEQYF.